The clone carrying this T cell receptor (beta chain) appeared a few times. Its antigen is unknown. The sample is drawn from a study of T cell repertoires in cytomegalovirus infection. At the level of the study: HLA-C-restricted CMV epitopes, recently identified, and well-studied HLA-B-restricted ones were used by the study. Study outcomes and limitations: Cumulative public TCR beta family frequency identified carriers of CMV plus the relevant HLA.

TCRdb called the reads again in MiXCR, with one record for every CDR3 protein. The sample carries about 830,000 distinct CDR3 sequences, 30% to 35% recorded once. The sample in question was cultured CD8+ T cells from PBMCs, obtained from culture after CMV antigen stimulation. The clonotype comes from a human donor in good health (CMV status not recorded). Some clones in this sample may be carry-over from other donors' samples.

CDR3 coding DNA: TGTGCCAGCAGCTCTACCCGTAACAGGGAGATGAACACTGAAGCTTTCTTT. It translates to CASSSTRNREMNTEAFF. This chain uses TRBV7-9 with TRBJ1-1, with a weak D call TRBD1 (6 bases). The germline V gene encodes CDR1 SEHNR and CDR2 FQNEAQ (reference sequence). The CDR3 contains 17 residues. V gave up 4 bases and J gave up 0 bases, with 18 bases separating them. Full variable domain (missing parts from reference TRBV7-9 and TRBJ1-1): DTGVSQNPRHKITKRGQNVTFRCDPISEHNRLYWYRQTLGQGPEFLTYFQNEAQLEKSRLLSDRFSAERPKGSFSTLEIQRTEQGDSAMYLCASSSTRNREMNTEAFFGQGTRLTVV.